The entry below gives a single T cell receptor beta chain sequence along with its context. The table lists this clonotype with a few counts. Its antigen has not been determined. No qualities accompany the bases; no much larger clone lies one base away. The record originates from a study of identical twins (dated by TCRdb to the mid-2010s). Background for the entire study: TCR alpha and beta repertoires from monozygotic twins, unrelated adults of various ages and cord blood were deep-sequenced to test whether fetal clonotypes persist. To rule out contamination, the twin experiments were replicated at different times with different library preparation protocols.

The full study reports these points: Zero-insertion analyses could be partly confounded by invariant T cells such as MAIT and iNKT, though diverse VJ usage argued against such confounding for most clonotypes. Out-of-frame TCR alpha sharing in monozygotic twins was systematically underestimated by recombination models, whereas sharing between unrelated individuals was in agreement with the recombination models. The excess sharing between twins in beta out-of-frame sequences was weaker because fewer shared sequences reduced the signal-to-noise ratio. Because the same donors could not be followed over many years, the conclusions relied on cross-sectional statistical analysis. Compared with coincidental sharing between unrelated individuals, out-of-frame TCR alpha sequences shared between twins had an excess of sequences with low generation probability. Fewer insertions were carried by abundant cord blood beta clonotypes; a weaker similar trend was observed in young adult naive repertoires, while no such trend was observed in memory repertoires.

Library preparation was by 5' RACE. The instrument given in TCRdb is Illumina HiSeq 2000. Template switching introduced a universal primer binding site; the final cDNA contained a unique molecular identifier, enabling accurate counting of TCR cDNA molecules. Specific primers in the conserved constant-segment region were used to synthesize first-strand cDNA for the TCR alpha and beta chains. To control for contamination, every cDNA library was double barcoded, receiving both a SMART-Mk sample barcode and Illumina barcodes. TruSeq adapter sequences and Illumina sample barcodes were added in two successive PCR steps. TCR alpha and beta cDNA libraries were sequenced on the Illumina HiSeq platform with custom primers. Concerning the study's data processing: Raw reads were processed with MiGEC to extract unique molecular identifiers, and MiXCR was used to determine CDR3 positions. For each individual, recombination models were inferred using an EM algorithm with the repgenHMM and IGoR tools. The tcR package in R was used for shared clonotype analysis, with sharing normalized by the product of cloneset sizes. To study raw recombination free of thymic and clonal selection effects, out-of-frame nonproductive sequences were analyzed. TCRdb trimmed public reads at Q25 via fastp, called clones via MiXCR and kept in-frame beta chains. Under each unique CDR3 protein, matching rows form one entry showing the most common genes and DNA. The V and J calls were not made by the authors but by TCRdb's processing. This sample lists 600,000 to 800,000 distinct CDR3 sequences; around 20% were detected once. Roughly 4.3% of the sample is in the top ten clones.

After removal of 4 bases from V and 8 bases from J, the junction retains 6 bases not matched to a gene. The CDR3 holds 13 amino acids from the cysteine to the phenylalanine. Only CDR3 DNA is held: 39 bases, read in frame from base 1. Sequences SGHKS (CDR1) and YYEKEE (CDR2) are obtained from the germline V gene (reference sequence). Every donor in the study was a healthy Caucasian. The twin cohort consisted of three pairs of female monozygotic twins, all aged roughly 18 to 29 years. The RNA used for TCR libraries was isolated from peripheral blood mononuclear cells. These data also featured in a second study, about T cells expressing NK-cell markers. Per that second paper: Three sorted T-cell subsets (CD3+CD56+NKG2C+, CD3+CD56+NKG2C- and CD3+CD56-NKG2C+) from about 8 donors had their TCR beta-chain repertoires profiled. Of the eight sequenced donors, seven were found to be HCMV-seropositive and one was found to be HCMV-seronegative. To restrict sorting to alphabetaTCR-expressing T cells, an anti-gammadeltaTCR antibody was added in several experiments. In roughly 6 donors, the dominant CD3+CD56+NKG2C+ clonotypes ranked among the top 10 CD8+ clonotypes, making up roughly 1.0-7.0% of CD8+ T cells. Those dominant clonotypes were again the most abundant among CD3+CD56-NKG2C+ cells in a few donors, at about 25-60.1%. It remained unclear whether the expanded NKG2C-expressing T cell clones were specific for HCMV antigens. The eight sequenced donors were randomly selected healthy volunteers, three men and five women. A commercial ELISA kit detecting HCMV-specific IgG in serum was used to determine HCMV serostatus. For roughly six donors, bulk peripheral blood T-cell repertoires were additionally sequenced from unsorted PBMC. MIGEC handled demultiplexing of the reads and grouping by UMI, while MiTCR was used to assemble and quantify clonotypes. To exclude erroneous sequences, only TCR cDNA sequences supported by at least two reads were retained. The tcR package was used for downstream repertoire analysis, and clonotypes were matched across fractions by CDR3 nucleotide sequence plus V segment. VDJmatch was used to annotate antigen specificity against VDJdb, with one amino acid substitution in CDR3 allowed.

This TCR was sampled from a woman aged 18-29 years in good health. Specimen: PBMCs. The rearrangement combines TRBV5-5 with TRBJ2-5; 9 bases in the junction line up with TRBD1. The CDR3 reads CASSAGQGRTQYF. The nucleotides are TGTGCCAGCAGCGCCGGACAGGGGCGAACCCAGTACTTC.